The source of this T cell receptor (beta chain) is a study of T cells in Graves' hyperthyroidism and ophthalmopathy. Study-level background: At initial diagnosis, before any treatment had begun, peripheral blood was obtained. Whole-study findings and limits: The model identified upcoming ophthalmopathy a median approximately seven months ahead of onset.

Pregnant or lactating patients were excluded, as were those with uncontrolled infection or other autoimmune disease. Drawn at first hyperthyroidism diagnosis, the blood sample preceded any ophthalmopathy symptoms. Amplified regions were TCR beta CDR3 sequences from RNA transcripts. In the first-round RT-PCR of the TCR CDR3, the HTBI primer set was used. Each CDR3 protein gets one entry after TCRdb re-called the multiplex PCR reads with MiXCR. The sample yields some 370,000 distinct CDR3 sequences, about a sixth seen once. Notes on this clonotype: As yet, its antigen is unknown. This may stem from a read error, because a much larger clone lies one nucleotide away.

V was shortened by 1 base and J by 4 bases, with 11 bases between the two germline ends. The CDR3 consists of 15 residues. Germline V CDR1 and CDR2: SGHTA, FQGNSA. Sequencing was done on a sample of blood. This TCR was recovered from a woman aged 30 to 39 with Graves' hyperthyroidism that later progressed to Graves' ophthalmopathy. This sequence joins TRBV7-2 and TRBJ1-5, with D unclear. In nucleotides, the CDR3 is TGTGCCAGCAGCTTAGTCACTGGTCGTAATCAGCCCCAGCATTTT. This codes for CASSLVTGRNQPQHF. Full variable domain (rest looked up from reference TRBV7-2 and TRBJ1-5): GAGVSQSPSNKVTEKGKDVELRCDPISGHTALYWYRQSLGQGLEFLIYFQGNSAPDKSGLPSDRFSAERTGGSVSTLTIQRTQQEDSAVYLCASSLVTGRNQPQHFGDGTRLSIL.